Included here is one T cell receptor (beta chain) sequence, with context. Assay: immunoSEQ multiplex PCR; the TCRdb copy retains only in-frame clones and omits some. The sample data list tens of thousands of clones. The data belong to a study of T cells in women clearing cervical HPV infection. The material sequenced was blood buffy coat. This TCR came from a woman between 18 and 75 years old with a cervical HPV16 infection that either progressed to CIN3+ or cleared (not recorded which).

The CDR3 bases that were read are TGTGCCTGGAGTAATCAGATCTCTGGGGCCAACGTC. This codes for CAWSNQISGANV. The whole CDR3 protein is CAWSNQISGANVLTF. This chain joins TRBV30 and TRBJ2-6; D not certain. Coverage ceases 3 residues before the CDR3 finishes, and the germline J gene fills in the end. This CDR3 spans 15 amino acids. V lost 2 bases and J lost 0, with 8 bases in between. In germline, CDR1 is GTSNPN, CDR2 SVGIG (reference sequence).